This entry features one TCR beta chain sequence. As yet, its antigen is unknown. The CDR3 runs to 14 residues. The germline gives CDR1 WNHNN, CDR2 SYGVQD (reference sequence). Trimming took off 2 bases at V and 1 base at J, with 8 bases between the two ends. The data stem from a study of B cell selection in AIRE deficiency. Broader study findings: Of several thousand shared Treg TCRbeta sequences, roughly 33% were healthy-only, approximately 9% patient-only. TCRbeta-only data showed 36.6% of shared healthy Treg sequences in healthy Tconv.

Regulatory T cells were sorted as CD4+CD25hiCD127low/negative cells. The repertoire was sequenced with immunoSEQ multiplex PCR; TCRdb's copy has only in-frame clones and lacks some. The table shows tens of thousands of clones, with 80% to 95% occurring only once. The clonotype comes from a human donor in good health. The sample comprised CD4+CD25+ Tregs sorted from PBMCs. The chain joins TRBV10-1 to TRBJ2-5, with D perhaps TRBD2 (5 bases). CDR3: CASSEAGVQETQYF. CDR3 sequence (DNA): TGCGCCAGCAGTGAGGCCGGGGTCCAAGAGACCCAGTACTTC.